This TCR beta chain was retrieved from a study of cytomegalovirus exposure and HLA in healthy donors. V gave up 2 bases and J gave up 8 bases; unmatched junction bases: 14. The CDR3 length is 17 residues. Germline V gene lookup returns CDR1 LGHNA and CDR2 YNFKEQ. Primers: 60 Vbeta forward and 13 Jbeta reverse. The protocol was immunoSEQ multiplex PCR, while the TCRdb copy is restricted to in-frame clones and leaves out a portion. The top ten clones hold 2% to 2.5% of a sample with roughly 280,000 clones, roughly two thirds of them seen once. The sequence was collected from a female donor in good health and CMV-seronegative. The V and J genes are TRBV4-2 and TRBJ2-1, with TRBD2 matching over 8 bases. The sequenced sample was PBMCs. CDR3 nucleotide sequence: TGTGCCAGCAGCCAAAACCTCCCCGGGACTAGTGCCTATGAGCAGTTCTTC. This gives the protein CASSQNLPGTSAYEQFF.